The TCR beta chain described here comes from a study of sequential checkpoint blockade in melanoma. Study overall: About two dozen patients had matched tumor biopsies before treatment and at week 13 after nivolumab or ipilimumab alone.

V lost 4 bases to trimming and J lost 0 bases; unmatched junction nucleotides: 7. There are 16 residues in the CDR3. Germline assignment: CDR1 SGDLS and CDR2 YYNGEE. Findings and caveats of the study: Patients with week-13 increases in T-cell fraction and clonality benefited about 30 times more often. PD-L1 staining and CD8+ counts, not mutational load, tracked tumor T-cell clonality.

This clone was seen many times. Its antigen remains unknown. TCRdb's table, derived via immunoSEQ multiplex PCR, lists solely in-frame clones and lacks some. The sample records approximately 9,700 clones, nearly 25% being singletons. Treatment meaning: randomized to nivolumab then ipilimumab (arm A) or the reverse (arm B). No patient had prior DNA-damaging chemotherapy. The sequencing used tumor tissue (inferred from file names), collected from a patient given nivolumab and ipilimumab in sequence. The chain couples TRBV9 to TRBJ1-5; 7 bases agree with TRBD1. The clonotype originates from a human donor with melanoma. DNA for the CDR3: TGTGCCAGCAGCTCTGGGACAGCGAATAGCAATCAGCCCCAGCATTTT. Its protein product is CASSSGTANSNQPQHF.